This entry describes one TCR beta chain. Its antigen is not known. This specimen comes from a study of CD8+ T cells in alopecia areata. Study-level findings and limits: Mice gave a clearer picture of TCR sharing than patients did, possibly for HLA-related reasons.

Trimming stripped 6 bases from V and 2 bases from J, with 17 bases between. The CDR3 is made up of 16 amino acids. Looked up from germline, CDR1 is KGHSH and CDR2 is LQKENI. Investigators isolated RNA and reverse transcribed it into cDNA to act as the sequencing template. Repertoires were generated with immunoSEQ multiplex PCR, while TCRdb's copy carries only in-frame clones and drops some. Of 140,000 or so clones in the sample, 40% to 65% are singletons; the top ten hold about 1%. J is TRBJ1-5 and V is TRBV18; D ambiguous. Sequencing was performed on CD4+ T cells sorted from blood, taken at week 0. The clonotype originates from a human donor with alopecia areata. Here the CDR3 reads CASSFGPPGGNQPQHF. Written as DNA, the CDR3 is TGTGCCAGCTCCTTCGGTCCTCCCGGCGGCAATCAGCCCCAGCATTTT. Looking up the rest from reference TRBV18 and TRBJ1-5 gives the full variable domain: NAGVMQNPRHLVRRRGQEARLRCSPMKGHSHVYWYRQLPEEGLKFMVYLQKENIIDESGMPKERFSAEFPKEGPSILRIQQVVRGDSAAYFCASSFGPPGGNQPQHFGDGTRLSIL.